Given below is one T cell receptor (beta chain) in context. This entry belongs to a study of blood T cell repertoires in COVID-19. Study background: PBMCs, B-cell-depleted T cells, or T cells were the source of the cDNA or gDNA that made up the material.

The germline V and J ends were trimmed by 7 bases and 2 bases, with 6 bases remaining between them. CDR1 is LNHDA, CDR2 SQIVND, per germline (reference sequence). CDR3 length equals 13 residues. Exposed volunteers were people who met a COVID-19 case within 2 weeks before study entry. As handled by the study authors: Using reference gene primer amplification, nucleated cell counts were estimated. TCRdb's copy holds only in-frame clones and misses some; the assay was immunoSEQ multiplex PCR. That table furnishes V, J and clone size, whereas the DNA furnished D and trimming. The table records about 240,000 clones, roughly four fifths of them present only once.

This TCR came from a woman aged 40 to 50 who had been exposed to COVID-19. V is TRBV19 and J is TRBJ1-6; no clear D gene. Sequencing was done on a sample of PBMCs or T cells enriched from blood (not recorded which). CDR3 in amino acids: CASTKTYNSPLHF. Here the CDR3 DNA reads TGTGCCAGTACAAAAACCTATAATTCACCCCTCCACTTT.